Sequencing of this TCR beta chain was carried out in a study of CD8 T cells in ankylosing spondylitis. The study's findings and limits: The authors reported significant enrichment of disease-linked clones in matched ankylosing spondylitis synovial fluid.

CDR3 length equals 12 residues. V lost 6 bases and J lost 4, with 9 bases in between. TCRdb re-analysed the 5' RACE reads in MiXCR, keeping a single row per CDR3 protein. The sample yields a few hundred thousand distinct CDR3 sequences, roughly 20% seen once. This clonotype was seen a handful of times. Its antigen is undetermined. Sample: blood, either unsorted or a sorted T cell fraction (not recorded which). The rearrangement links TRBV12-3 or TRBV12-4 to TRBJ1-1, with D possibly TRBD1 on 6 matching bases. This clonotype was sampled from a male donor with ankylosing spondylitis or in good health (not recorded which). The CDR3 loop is CASSRGSTEAFF. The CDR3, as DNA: TGTGCCAGCAGCAGGGGTAGCACTGAAGCTTTCTTT.